Each of the 27 T cell receptor beta chains below was sequenced from the same sample in a study of T-cell memory formation after mild COVID-19. Using its own MiXCR run on the 5' RACE reads, TCRdb lists one record per CDR3 protein. The sample consists of about 360,000 distinct CDR3 sequences, around 14% of them appearing once. Source material: PBMCs or a T cell subset sorted from them (not recorded which). These TCRs come from a man aged 18 to 35 who had mild COVID-19 (a few samples of this study predate the infection). Cell type and time point are not known.

J is TRBJ2-2 and V is TRBV2; D ambiguous. V dropped 5 bases and J dropped 4 bases, with 11 bases sitting between them. This CDR3 has 14 amino acids. CDR1 and CDR2 from the germline V gene are SNHLY and FYNNEI. The CDR3 is CASSTLGGTGELFF. CDR3 DNA sequence: TGTGCCAGCAGTACGCTGGGCGGCACCGGGGAGCTGTTTTTT.

This rearrangement joins TRBV10-1 to TRBJ2-2; D may be TRBD2 (5 bases). CDR1 is WNHNN, CDR2 SYGVQD, per germline (reference sequence). This CDR3 spans 12 amino acids. V dropped 4 bases and J dropped 8 bases, with 8 bases sitting between them. The CDR3 bases are TGCGCCAGCAGTGCGGGAAGTGGGGAGCTGTTTTTT. As protein: CASSAGSGELFF.

The chain has TRBV7-3 and TRBJ1-3; 7 nucleotides line up with TRBD1. Germline V CDR1 and CDR2: SGHTA, FQGTGA. The CDR3 covers 16 residues. Unmatched junction bases numbered 4, after V lost 2 bases and J lost 0 bases. CDR3 nucleotide sequence: TGTGCCAGCAGCTTAGGGGGACAGTACTCTGGAAACACCATATATTTT. It translates to CASSLGGQYSGNTIYF.

V is TRBV4-3 and J is TRBJ2-1, with 12 bases that match TRBD2. CDR3 length: 16 residues. Germline V CDR1 and CDR2: LGHNA, YSLEER. The V gene end was trimmed by 1 base and the J gene end by 7 bases; junction bases not matched to a gene: 5. The CDR3: CASSQGTSGEWNEQFF. For the CDR3, the DNA is TGCGCCAGCAGCCAAGGGACTAGCGGGGAGTGGAATGAGCAGTTCTTC.

This clonotype came up many times. The V and J genes are TRBV20-1 and TRBJ1-4; weak D call: TRBD1 (5 bases). V was cut by 3 bases and J by 4 bases, with 15 bases left in between. The CDR3 loop spans 15 amino acids. CDR1 and CDR2 from the germline V gene are DFQATT and SNEGSKA (reference sequence). The CDR3 DNA reads TGCAGTGCTAGCCCGGCCACAGGACTTAATGAAAAACTGTTTTTT. It codes for CSASPATGLNEKLFF.

V gene TRBV12-3 or TRBV12-4 combines with J gene TRBJ2-7; tentative D call: TRBD2 (7 bases). V was pared by 0 bases and J by 0 bases, with 15 bases between. The CDR3 has 17 amino acids. The CDR3 spells CASSLAPGGPSSYEQYF. Written as DNA, the CDR3 is TGTGCCAGCAGTTTAGCGCCGGGGGGCCCGAGCTCCTACGAGCAGTACTTC.

The chain combines TRBV24-1 with TRBJ1-2; no firm D call. Germline V gives CDR1 KGHDR, CDR2 SFDVKD. The CDR3 is made up of 13 amino acids. The V gene lost 4 bases and the J gene lost 7 bases, with 12 bases spanning the gap. CDR3 loop: CATSDRPLGGYTF. The CDR3, as DNA: TGTGCCACCAGTGACCGACCCCTTGGTGGCTACACCTTC.

This clonotype came up a few times. The chain joins TRBV10-3 to TRBJ2-6; TRBD2 is a possible D gene (5 bases). V was pared by 1 base and J by 3 bases, with 13 bases between. The CDR3 spans 17 residues. From germline, CDR1 is ENHRY and CDR2 SYGVKD. The CDR3 loop reads CAISELGYGVGANVLTF. The CDR3 DNA is TGTGCCATCAGTGAGTTAGGGTACGGGGTTGGGGCCAACGTCCTGACTTTC.

CDR3 coding DNA: TGTGCCAGCACTCTGGGGCGGGGCACAGATACGCAGTATTTT. Translating gives CASTLGRGTDTQYF. This chain links TRBV6-2 or TRBV6-3 with TRBJ2-3; tentatively, D is TRBD1 or TRBD2 (5 bases each). CDR1 and CDR2 from the germline V gene are MNHEY and SVGEGT. The CDR3 length is 14 residues. Deletions cut 7 bases from V and 1 base from J, with 12 bases between.

This clonotype appeared a few times. The chain carries TRBV20-1 and TRBJ1-6; 7 bases match TRBD1. Germline-derived CDR1 and CDR2 are DFQATT and SNEGSKA (reference sequence). The CDR3 has 14 amino acids. Trimming cost V 5 bases and J 7 bases; bases outside gene matches: 8. As DNA, the CDR3 is TGCAGTGCTTTTGAGACAGGGTGGAATTCACCCCTCCACTTT. Translated: CSAFETGWNSPLHF.

In its sample, this clonotype was seen a few times. This chain links TRBV5-1 with TRBJ1-1, with D perhaps matching TRBD1 (5 bases). The CDR3 loop spans 15 amino acids. V dropped 4 bases and J dropped 0 bases, with 13 bases sitting between them. Germline CDR1 SGHRS, CDR2 YFSETQ. CDR3 in amino acids: CASSLNAGMNTEAFF. CDR3 coding DNA: TGCGCCAGCAGCCTGAATGCAGGGATGAACACTGAAGCTTTCTTT.

V and J are TRBV20-1 and TRBJ2-1; 9 bases map to TRBD2. V trimming: 6 bases; J trimming: 7 bases; junction bases outside the gene matches: 7. CDR3 length equals 13 residues. Germline lookup yields CDR1 DFQATT and CDR2 SNEGSKA (reference sequence). Here the CDR3 reads CSATTSGANEQFF. The CDR3 region has the DNA TGCAGTGCAACGACTAGCGGAGCGAATGAGCAGTTCTTC.

The V and J genes are TRBV6-1 and TRBJ2-1, with D perhaps matching TRBD1 (5 bases). The CDR3 is 15 amino acids. The germline gives CDR1 MNHNS, CDR2 SASEGT. V lost 6 bases to trimming and J lost 5 bases, with 17 bases between them. The CDR3 region is CASRYLGQVHNEQFF. The CDR3 DNA is TGTGCCAGCAGGTACCTGGGGCAGGTCCACAATGAGCAGTTCTTC.

In its sample, this clonotype was seen a few times. The chain employs TRBV6-5 and TRBJ2-2; 8 positions match TRBD2. The CDR3 contains 18 residues. J was trimmed by 6 bases and V by 2 bases; bases with no gene match: 14. Germline CDR1 is MNHEY and CDR2 is SVGAGI. The CDR3 bases are TGTGCCAGCAGTTACACCCATCGGGGGGGAGTGAAGGCCGGGGAGCTGTTTTTT. Amino acids: CASSYTHRGGVKAGELFF.

This sequence joins TRBV27 and TRBJ1-1, with D perhaps TRBD1 (6 bases). Trimming left V 6 bases short and J 3 bases short, with 14 bases between. The CDR3 covers 14 residues. Looked up from germline, CDR1 is MNHEY and CDR2 is SMNVEV (reference sequence). CDR3 region: CASRYREEYTEAFF. CDR3 bases: TGTGCCAGCAGGTACAGGGAGGAGTACACTGAAGCTTTCTTT.

This clonotype was seen a handful of times. The chain carries TRBV5-1 and TRBJ2-3; no clear D. Trimming stripped 2 bases from V and 2 bases from J, with 18 bases between. The CDR3 contains 17 residues. Germline V CDR1 and CDR2: SGHRS, YFSETQ. DNA of the CDR3: TGCGCCAGCAGCTTCCGCCCGAGTCCCCTAAACACAGATACGCAGTATTTT. Protein sequence: CASSFRPSPLNTDTQYF.

As to this clonotype: Germline and junction disagree at one end, which may indicate a read error. The V and J genes are TRBV5-4 and TRBJ2-1; D possibly corresponds to TRBD1 (5 bases). CDR3 length: 14 residues. Germline assignment: CDR1 SGHNT and CDR2 YYREEE (reference sequence). Here the CDR3 DNA reads TGTGCCAGCAGTTTGGGCTGGGGCGACAATGAGCAGTTCTTC. Translating gives CASSLGWGDNEQFF.

This clonotype came up a few times. V usage is TRBV5-1 and J usage is TRBJ2-2, with D tentatively TRBD2 (6 bases). V lost 4 bases, J lost 1 base, and 11 bases lay in between. This CDR3 is built from 15 residues. Germline V gene lookup returns CDR1 SGHRS and CDR2 YFSETQ. CDR3 sequence reads: CASSTGGWNTGELFF. Written as DNA, the CDR3 is TGCGCCAGCAGCACCGGGGGTTGGAACACCGGGGAGCTGTTTTTT.

The chain is built from TRBV7-6 and TRBJ1-1, with D tentatively TRBD1 (5 bases). Trimming took off 5 bases at V and 7 bases at J, with 14 bases between the two ends. CDR3 length: 13 residues. CDR1 and CDR2 (germline): SGHVS, FNYEAQ. CDR3 in DNA: TGTGCCAGCAGCCCGGGCCGGGGGGGTGAAGCTTTCTTT. Protein: CASSPGRGGEAFF.

The rearrangement joins TRBV3-1 to TRBJ1-6; 9 bases map to TRBD1. This CDR3 comprises 14 residues. The V gene's germline CDR1 is LGHDT and CDR2 YNNKEL (reference sequence). The V and J ends lost 4 bases and 13 bases, in that order; junction bases with no gene match: 8. The CDR3 DNA is TGTGCCAGCAGCCTACAGGGGGCCTCCCCGCCCCTCCACTTT. The encoded protein is CASSLQGASPPLHF.

The gene calls are TRBV5-1 and TRBJ2-3; 13 positions agree with TRBD2. This CDR3 spans 19 amino acids. J was trimmed by 0 bases and V by 5 bases; bases with no gene match: 12. Germline CDR1 reads SGHRS; CDR2 reads YFSETQ. In DNA, the CDR3 is TGCGCCAGCAGTCTCGGACGACTAGCGGGGGGCCGTAGCACAGATACGCAGTATTTT. This gives the protein CASSLGRLAGGRSTDTQYF.

The chain links TRBV9 to TRBJ2-2; tentatively, D is TRBD1 or TRBD2 (6 bases each). The CDR3 is made up of 17 amino acids. Germline V lookup: CDR1 SGDLS, CDR2 YYNGEE. V was shortened by 4 bases and J by 6 bases, with 22 bases between the two germline ends. In DNA form, the CDR3 reads TGTGCCAGCAGCCCGCGGGTGACCGCGAGGGGGGCCGGGGAGCTGTTTTTT. The encoded protein is CASSPRVTARGAGELFF.

Ten or more counts support this clonotype. The chain couples TRBV6-6 to TRBJ2-2; TRBD1 or TRBD2 may be the D gene (5 bases each). The CDR3 extends over 15 amino acids. From germline, CDR1 is MNHNY and CDR2 SVGAGI (reference sequence). V lost 0 bases and J lost 6, with 11 bases in between. CDR3 nucleotides: TGTGCCAGCAGTTACTCGGGACGGCCCCCCGGGGAGCTGTTTTTT. It encodes CASSYSGRPPGELFF.

This clonotype turned up a few times. V usage is TRBV7-2 and J usage is TRBJ1-1, with D maybe TRBD1 (5 bases). With 4 bases removed from V and 10 bases from J, the gap between germline ends came to 22 bases. The CDR3 consists of 15 residues. Germline CDR1 reads SGHTA; CDR2 reads FQGNSA. The CDR3 DNA sequence: TGTGCCAGCAGCTCCGCTGGGACCGTGCAGGCGAGAGCTTTCTTT. Protein sequence: CASSSAGTVQARAFF.

The table lists this clonotype with a few counts. The rearrangement joins TRBV28 to TRBJ1-5; D is perhaps TRBD1 (5 bases). The CDR3 runs 14 residues. CDR1 is MDHEN, CDR2 SYDVKM, per germline. The V end lost 6 bases, the J end lost 6 bases, and 15 bases lay between the germline ends. The CDR3 DNA reads as TGTGCCAGCAGCCCTGCGGGGGGGGGTCAGCCCCAGCATTTT. As protein: CASSPAGGGQPQHF.

This clonotype has only a few counts. The rearrangement joins TRBV4-1 to TRBJ1-1; D is uncertain. Between the trimmed V and J ends, which lost 1 base and 4 bases, there was a span of 7 bases. This CDR3 is 13 amino acids long. Per the germline V gene, CDR1 is MGHRA and CDR2 is YSYEKL. CDR3 protein: CASSQGGITEAFF. CDR3 coding DNA: TGCGCCAGCAGCCAAGGCGGAATCACTGAAGCTTTCTTT.

The chain couples TRBV4-3 to TRBJ1-3; 9 bases are a match to TRBD1. The V segment lost 1 base and the J segment 0 bases; nucleotides outside the gene matches: 1. Looked up from germline, CDR1 is LGHNA and CDR2 is YSLEER. The CDR3 is 16 residues long. The CDR3 spells CASSQGTGASGNTIYF. The CDR3 nucleotides are TGCGCCAGCAGCCAAGGGACAGGGGCCTCTGGAAACACCATATATTTT.